This passage covers 27 T cell receptor beta chains from one sample sequenced in a study of T cell responses to AZD1222 COVID-19 vaccine. Method: immunoSEQ multiplex PCR; TCRdb's copy keeps in-frame clones and lacks some. The table includes about 81,000 clones, 85% to 90% detected once. The input for sequencing was peripheral blood, taken 28 days after the second AZD1222 dose. All receptors come from an adult who received the AZD1222 COVID-19 vaccine.

The CDR3: CASSSRREKNIQYF. The CDR3 bases are TGTGCCAGCAGCTCCCGCCGGGAAAAAAACATTCAGTACTTC. The chain is built from TRBV13 and TRBJ2-4, with D possibly matching TRBD2 (5 bases). CDR3 size: 14 residues. Between the trimmed V and J ends, which lost 4 bases and 4 bases, there was a span of 11 bases. CDR1 PRHDT and CDR2 FYEKMQ come from the germline V gene (reference sequence).

This sequence joins TRBV19 and TRBJ2-4; possible D gene TRBD2, 5 bases. The germline CDR1 and CDR2 sequences are LNHDA and SQIVND (reference sequence). The length of the CDR3 is 17 residues. Trimming took off 0 bases at V and 0 bases at J, with 12 bases between the two ends. The CDR3 coding sequence is TGTGCCAGTAGTATAGATATCCCCGGACTAGCCAAAAACATTCAGTACTTC. Its protein product is CASSIDIPGLAKNIQYF.

The V call is TRBV5-6, the J call TRBJ2-2, with 11 positions matching TRBD1. CDR1 and CDR2 from the germline V gene are SGHDT and YYEEEE. The CDR3 spans 15 residues. J lost 6 bases, V lost 3 bases, and 4 bases had no gene match. The CDR3 DNA reads as TGTGCCAGCAGCTGGGGGACAGGGGGGGCCGGGGAGCTGTTTTTT. Translating gives CASSWGTGGAGELFF.

The chain employs TRBV20-1 and TRBJ2-3, with 8 nucleotides matching TRBD2. After removal of 5 bases from V and 9 bases from J, the junction contained 4 bases not matched to a gene. There are 11 residues in the CDR3. Germline V gene lookup returns CDR1 DFQATT and CDR2 SNEGSKA (reference sequence). CDR3 nucleotides: TGCAGTGCTGATGAGCGGGGGACGCAGTATTTT. Amino acid sequence: CSADERGTQYF.

This clone was detected once. The rearrangement links TRBV28 to TRBJ1-2; D possibly corresponds to TRBD1 (5 bases). This CDR3 has 14 amino acids. Germline lookup yields CDR1 MDHEN and CDR2 SYDVKM. V shed 3 bases and J shed 4 bases, with 12 bases lying between them. CDR3 nucleotide sequence: TGTGCCAGCAGTTTGGTAAGGGGTGGCTATGGCTACACCTTC. This codes for CASSLVRGGYGYTF.

V usage is TRBV18 and J usage is TRBJ1-2; D gene uncertain. The germline gives CDR1 KGHSH, CDR2 LQKENI. V was trimmed by 2 bases and J by 2 bases, leaving 9 bases between them. This CDR3 region has 14 residues. The DNA of the CDR3 is TGTGCCAGCTCACCATCGGCACCAAACTATGGCTACACCTTC. This codes for CASSPSAPNYGYTF.

The chain recombines TRBV28 with TRBJ2-3; D is uncertain. The CDR3 spans 13 residues. V gave up 1 base and J gave up 5 bases, with 7 bases separating them. Germline loops: CDR1 MDHEN, CDR2 SYDVKM. The CDR3 sequence is CASSLSRGDTQYF. CDR3 DNA sequence: TGTGCCAGCAGTTTATCCCGCGGAGATACGCAGTATTTT.

The chain couples TRBV28 to TRBJ2-7, with D perhaps TRBD2 (5 bases). This CDR3 is built from 12 residues. CDR1 is MDHEN, CDR2 SYDVKM, per germline. V gave up 4 bases and J gave up 6 bases, with 10 bases separating them. CDR3 DNA sequence: TGTGCCAGCAGTTCAGGACTCCCCGAGCAGTACTTC. Translation gives CASSSGLPEQYF.

The chain uses TRBV29-1 and TRBJ2-4, with 10 bases aligning to TRBD1. Germline CDR1 reads SQVTM; CDR2 reads ANQGSEA. Unmatched junction bases numbered 11, after V lost 6 bases and J lost 12 bases. The CDR3 is 13 amino acids. The CDR3 DNA is TGCAGCGTGGAGTCGGACAGGGGGTCGGGTCAGTACTTC. This sequence encodes CSVESDRGSGQYF.

This rearrangement joins TRBV15 to TRBJ2-3; 8 nucleotides line up with TRBD1. V was clipped by 2 bases and J by 1 base; unmatched bases: 5. This CDR3 is built from 16 residues. Germline V gene data show CDR1 as LNHNV and CDR2 as YYDKDF (reference sequence). CDR3 sequence: CATSRSTGARTDTQYF. The DNA for the CDR3 is TGTGCCACCAGCAGATCGACAGGGGCCCGCACAGATACGCAGTATTTT.

The chain combines TRBV29-1 with TRBJ2-1; D is perhaps TRBD2 (5 bases). The germline V and J ends were trimmed by 7 bases and 4 bases, with 11 bases remaining between them. The CDR3 is 12 residues long. Looked up from germline, CDR1 is SQVTM and CDR2 is ANQGSEA. CDR3 DNA: TGCAGCGGGTGGACTTTGTACAATGAGCAGTTCTTC. Amino acid sequence: CSGWTLYNEQFF.

The V call is TRBV2, the J call TRBJ1-5; weak D call: TRBD1 (6 bases). This CDR3 comprises 15 residues. Germline loops: CDR1 SNHLY, CDR2 FYNNEI. The V end lost 1 base, the J end lost 7 bases, and 14 bases lay between the germline ends. Written as DNA, the CDR3 is TGTGCCAGCAGTGAAGTTTGGGGGGCGTCCCAGCCCCAGCATTTT. Protein: CASSEVWGASQPQHF. The variable domain in full, with the rest retrieved from reference TRBV2 and TRBJ1-5, is EPEVTQTPSHQVTQMGQEVILRCVPISNHLYFYWYRQILGQKVEFLVSFYNNEISEKSEIFDDQFSVERPDGSNFTLKIRSTKLEDSAMYFCASSEVWGASQPQHFGDGTRLSIL.

The rearrangement uses TRBV9 and TRBJ1-6; 7 bases map to TRBD1. CDR3 length: 15 amino acids. J was trimmed by 6 bases and V by 1 base; bases with no gene match: 4. CDR1 and CDR2 (germline): SGDLS, YYNGEE. CDR3 protein: CASSVRTGLNSPLHF. The CDR3 DNA is TGTGCCAGCAGCGTAAGGACAGGTCTTAATTCACCCCTCCACTTT.

The CDR3 reads CASIGTGSEQYF. CDR3 nucleotides: TGTGCCAGCATCGGGACAGGGAGTGAGCAGTACTTC. The gene calls are TRBV2 and TRBJ2-7; 9 bases line up with TRBD1. The CDR3 has 12 residues. The trim removed 7 bases at V and 7 bases at J, leaving 5 bases unmatched. Germline V gene sequence: CDR1 SNHLY, CDR2 FYNNEI.

Comments on this clone: Other DNA sequences of this sample code for an identical CDR3. The CDR3 DNA reads as TGTGCCAGCAGTCCAGGTCAGGGGAATCAGCCCCAGCATTTT. As protein: CASSPGQGNQPQHF. The chain recombines TRBV28 with TRBJ1-5; D perhaps matches TRBD1 (6 bases). Germline lookup yields CDR1 MDHEN and CDR2 SYDVKM. V was trimmed by 5 bases and J by 4 bases, leaving 12 bases between them. This CDR3 spans 14 amino acids.

The CDR3 sequence is CASKAQSSYNEQFF. The CDR3 DNA reads as TGCGCTTCGAAGGCCCAAAGCTCCTACAATGAGCAGTTCTTC. This chain connects TRBV5-1 to TRBJ2-1; no firm D call. Germline assignment: CDR1 SGHRS and CDR2 YFSETQ. The CDR3 loop spans 14 amino acids.

V usage is TRBV6-5 and J usage is TRBJ1-6; 9 bases fit TRBD1. Germline V lookup: CDR1 MNHEY, CDR2 SVGAGI. The CDR3 loop spans 16 amino acids. J lost 6 bases, V lost 0 bases, and 3 bases had no gene match. This chain's CDR3 is CASSYSGTGLNSPLHF. CDR3 nucleotides: TGTGCCAGCAGTTACTCCGGGACAGGGCTTAATTCACCCCTCCACTTT.

This clone was seen more than once but under ten times. The chain carries TRBV4-3 and TRBJ2-7, with 7 bases identical to TRBD1. V lost 1 base and J lost 3; bases outside the gene matches: 9. Germline lookup yields CDR1 LGHNA and CDR2 YSLEER. The CDR3 sequence is 16 residues long. CDR3 nucleotide sequence: TGCGCCAGCAGCCAAGTGGCCTTCCGGGACAGCTACGAGCAGTACTTC. As protein: CASSQVAFRDSYEQYF.

The chain uses TRBV5-1 and TRBJ1-6, with a possible D match to TRBD1 (5 bases). Trimming cost V 3 bases and J 7 bases, with 5 bases left between them. Germline V lookup: CDR1 SGHRS, CDR2 YFSETQ. This CDR3 spans 12 amino acids. The CDR3 region is CASSSGNSPLHF. CDR3 nucleotide sequence: TGCGCCAGCAGCTCAGGGAATTCACCCCTCCACTTT.

This clone was found once. The chain links TRBV9 to TRBJ2-1, with no clear D. The CDR3 runs to 13 residues. V was shortened by 2 bases and J by 8 bases, with 11 bases between the two germline ends. Germline CDR1 SGDLS, CDR2 YYNGEE. The CDR3 reads CASSVSYLDEQFF. As DNA, the CDR3 is TGTGCCAGCAGCGTTAGTTATTTAGATGAGCAGTTCTTC.

V is TRBV25-1 and J is TRBJ2-2, with D hard to call. This CDR3 has 16 residues. Trimming removed 6 bases from V and 3 bases from J, with 17 bases in between. CDR1 and CDR2 (germline): MGHDK, SYGVNS. The CDR3 reads CASSAFASGYTGELFF. CDR3 DNA: TGTGCCAGCAGCGCCTTCGCTTCAGGATACACCGGGGAGCTGTTTTTT.

The V gene is TRBV5-6, the J gene TRBJ2-2; no clear D. The CDR3 sequence is 15 residues long. CDR1 SGHDT and CDR2 YYEEEE come from the germline V gene. The V end was cut by 4 bases, the J end by 1 base, with 11 bases between. Written as DNA, the CDR3 is TGTGCCAGCAGCCCCCGGGCCTTGAACACCGGGGAGCTGTTTTTT. As protein: CASSPRALNTGELFF.

This clone was seen once. V usage is TRBV3-1 (or the pseudogene TRBV3-2) and J usage is TRBJ1-2; TRBD1 might be the D (5 bases). Trimming took off 5 bases at V and 3 bases at J, with 13 bases between the two ends. Germline CDR1 is LGHDT and CDR2 is YNNKEL (reference sequence). The CDR3 extends over 14 amino acids. Here the CDR3 reads CASSSQGAHYGYTF. As DNA, the CDR3 is TGTGCCAGCAGCTCCCAGGGAGCCCACTATGGCTACACCTTC.

A single count supports this clone. The chain employs TRBV7-3 and TRBJ2-2, with 9 bases aligning to TRBD1. Germline CDR1 is SGHTA and CDR2 is FQGTGA. The CDR3 has 15 residues. V lost 4 bases to trimming and J lost 7 bases; unmatched junction nucleotides: 7. The CDR3 region is CASSYRGRKVGELFF. The DNA for the CDR3 is TGTGCCAGCAGCTACAGGGGGCGGAAGGTCGGGGAGCTGTTTTTT.

The chain couples TRBV7-2 to TRBJ2-5; D possibly matches TRBD1 or TRBD2 (5 bases each). Germline loops: CDR1 SGHTA, CDR2 FQGNSA. The CDR3 extends over 14 amino acids. V gave up 5 bases and J gave up 7 bases, with 17 bases separating them. CDR3 coding DNA: TGTGCCAGCAGCCAAGGGACGCAGGGCGTGACCCAGTACTTC. Its protein is CASSQGTQGVTQYF.

As regards this clone: This specimen includes other DNA sequences encoding the same CDR3. The genes are TRBV4-3 and TRBJ2-7; TRBD1 matches at 9 bases. Germline-derived CDR1 and CDR2 are LGHNA and YSLEER. The CDR3 sequence is 14 residues long. V was pared by 3 bases and J by 6 bases, with 6 bases of the junction left unmatched. CDR3 loop: CASSQVQGAGEQYF. In DNA, the CDR3 is TGCGCCAGCAGCCAGGTACAGGGGGCCGGCGAGCAGTACTTC.

J is TRBJ1-1 and V is TRBV19; 7 bases are shared with TRBD1. CDR1 is LNHDA, CDR2 SQIVND, per germline (reference sequence). V was clipped by 10 bases and J by 3 bases; unmatched bases: 11. CDR3 size: 14 residues. CDR3: CATRIGRGYTEAFF. The DNA of the CDR3 is TGTGCCACCCGGATTGGCAGGGGGTACACTGAAGCTTTCTTT.